This entry describes one TCR beta chain. This sample was taken from a study of blood T cell repertoires in COVID-19. The overall study: The United States, Italy and Spain provided the acute and convalescent COVID-19 samples. T cells, B-cell-depleted T cells, or PBMCs supplied cDNA or gDNA.

Repertoires were generated with immunoSEQ multiplex PCR, while TCRdb's copy carries only in-frame clones and drops some. Here the sample spans about 230,000 clones, 80% to 90% being singletons. The TCR originated in a man in his forties or fifties with acute or convalescent COVID-19. The specimen sequenced was peripheral blood.

The CDR3 protein is CASSRTGTSAYEQYF. The CDR3 DNA follows: TGTGCCAGCAGCCGAACTGGGACTAGCGCCTACGAGCAGTACTTC. V usage is TRBV7-6 and J usage is TRBJ2-7; TRBD2 agrees at 10 bases. The CDR3 contains 15 residues. Looked up from germline, CDR1 is SGHVS and CDR2 is FNYEAQ. V lost 5 bases and J lost 2; bases outside the gene matches: 6.